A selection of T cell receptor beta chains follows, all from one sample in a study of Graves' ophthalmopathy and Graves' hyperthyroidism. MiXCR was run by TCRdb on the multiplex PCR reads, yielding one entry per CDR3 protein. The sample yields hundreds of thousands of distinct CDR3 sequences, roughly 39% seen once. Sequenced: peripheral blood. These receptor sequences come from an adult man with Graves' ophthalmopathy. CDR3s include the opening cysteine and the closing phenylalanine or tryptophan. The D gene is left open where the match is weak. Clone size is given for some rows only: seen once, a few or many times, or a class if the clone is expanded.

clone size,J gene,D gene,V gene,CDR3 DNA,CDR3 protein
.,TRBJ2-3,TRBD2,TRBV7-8,TGTGCCAGCAGCTTAGCGCGGTCTAGCGGGAGTACAGATACGCAGTATTTT,CASSLARSSGSTDTQYF
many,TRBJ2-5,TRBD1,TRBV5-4,TGTGCCAGCAGCAGACGACAGGGGGCGTCCGAGACCCAGTACTTC,CASSRRQGASETQYF
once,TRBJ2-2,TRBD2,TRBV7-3,TGTGCCAGCAGGATCACTAGACTAGCGGGGGCCTGGAACACCGGGGAGCTGTTTTTT,CASRITRLAGAWNTGELFF
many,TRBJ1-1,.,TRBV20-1,TGCAGTGCTAGATTTTATACGGGGAACACTGAAGCTTTCTTT,CSARFYTGNTEAFF
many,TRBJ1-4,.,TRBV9,TGTGCCAGCAGCGTAGACGCAGTATCTAATGAAAAACTGTTTTTT,CASSVDAVSNEKLFF
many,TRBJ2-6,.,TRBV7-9,TGTGCCAGCAGCTCAACGGGGGCCGGGGCCAACGTCCTGACTTTC,CASSSTGAGANVLTF
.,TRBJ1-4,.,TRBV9,TGTGCCACCCAGACGGTGACTAATGAAAAACTGTTTTTT,CATQTVTNEKLFF
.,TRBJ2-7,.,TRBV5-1,TGCGCCAGCAGCTTGCGGGCCGGGACGGACTACGAGCAGTACTTC,CASSLRAGTDYEQYF
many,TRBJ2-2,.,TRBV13,TGTGCCAGCAGCTCAGAACTGCACACCGGGGAGCTGTTTTTT,CASSSELHTGELFF
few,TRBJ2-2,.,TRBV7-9,TGTGCCAGCAGCTCAGCCCAGGGGGGGGCGAACACCGGGGAGCTGTTTTTT,CASSSAQGGANTGELFF
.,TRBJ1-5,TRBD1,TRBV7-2,TGTGCCAGAATTACAGGGGCCAATCAGCCCCAGCATTTT,CARITGANQPQHF
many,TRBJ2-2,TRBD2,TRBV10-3,TGTGCCATCAGACGGGGGACTAGCGGGAACACCGGGGAGCTGTTTTTT,CAIRRGTSGNTGELFF
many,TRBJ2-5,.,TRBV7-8,TGTGCCAGCAGCCCCGTCGAGGTAGTAGAGACCCAGTACTTC,CASSPVEVVETQYF
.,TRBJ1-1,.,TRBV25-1,.,CACSARTGTNTEAFF
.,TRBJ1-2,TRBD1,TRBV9,TGTGCCAGCAGCGGGACAGGGGAACTCTATGGCTACACCTTC,CASSGTGELYGYTF
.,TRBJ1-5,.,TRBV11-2,TGTGCCAGCAGCTTAGCCCTTGGGAGCAATCAGCCCCAGCATTTT,CASSLALGSNQPQHF
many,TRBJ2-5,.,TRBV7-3,TGTGCCAGCAGCTTAGGTTTGGGCGCCTCTCAAGAGACCCAGTACTTC,CASSLGLGASQETQYF
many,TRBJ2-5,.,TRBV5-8,TGTGCCAGCAGCTTGGACGGAGAAACAGAGACCCAGTACTTC,CASSLDGETETQYF
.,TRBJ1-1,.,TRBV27,TGTGCCAGCAGTTTGCAGGGGTATGGGGACACTGAAGCTTTCTTT,CASSLQGYGDTEAFF
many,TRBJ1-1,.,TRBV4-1,TGCGCCAGCAGCCAAGTTGGAGACCTCACTGAAGCTTTCTTT,CASSQVGDLTEAFF
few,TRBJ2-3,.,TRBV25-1,TGTGCCAGCAGTGAATTGATCAGAACTAGCACAGATACGCAGTATTTT,CASSELIRTSTDTQYF
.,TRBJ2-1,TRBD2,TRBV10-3,TGTGCCATCCGAGGGACTAGCGGGGGTGAGCAGTTCTTC,CAIRGTSGGEQFF
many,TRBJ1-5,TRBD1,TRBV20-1,TGCAGTGCTAGTCGACAGGGTGTTGATCAGCCCCAGCATTTT,CSASRQGVDQPQHF
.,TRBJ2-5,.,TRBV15,TGTGCCACCAGCAGAGATGGGGGCCAAGAGACCCAGTACTTC,CATSRDGGQETQYF
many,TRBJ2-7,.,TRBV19,TGTGCCAGTAGTATAGTGGCATACGAGCAGTACTTC,CASSIVAYEQYF
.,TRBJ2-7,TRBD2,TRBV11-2,TGTGCCAGCGGATTAGCGGGAGAAGGACTGTACGAGCAGTACTTC,CASGLAGEGLYEQYF
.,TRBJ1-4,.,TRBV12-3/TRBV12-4,TGTGCCAGCAGCGACGTTATGCAGGGTGAAAAACTGTTTTTT,CASSDVMQGEKLFF
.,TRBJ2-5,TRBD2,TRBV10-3,TGTGCCATCAGTGAGTCCCTAGCGGGGGACGCCAGTCACCAAGAGACCCAGTACTTC,CAISESLAGDASHQETQYF
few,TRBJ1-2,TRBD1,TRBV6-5,TGTGCCACCCCCCTCCGACAGGGGGTATATGGCTACACCTTC,CATPLRQGVYGYTF
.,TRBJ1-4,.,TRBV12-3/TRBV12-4,TGTGCCAGCAGTTTAGCGGGGGGATCGACTGAAAAACTGTTTTTT,CASSLAGGSTEKLFF
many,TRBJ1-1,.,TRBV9,TGTGCCAGCAGCGCCCGGGAGGGCCCGGCTTTCTTT,CASSAREGPAFF
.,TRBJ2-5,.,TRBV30,TGTGCCTGGAGTGTATTGGGGTCCTCGGGGACCCAGTACTTC,CAWSVLGSSGTQYF
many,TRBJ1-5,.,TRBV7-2,TGTGCCAGCAGCTTAGCCGGGGGCGGAAATCAGCCCCAGCATTTT,CASSLAGGGNQPQHF
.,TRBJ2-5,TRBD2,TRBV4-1,TGCGCCAGCGGCCAACCCCGACGAACGGCGGGAGGGCAGACCCAGTACTTC,CASGQPRRTAGGQTQYF
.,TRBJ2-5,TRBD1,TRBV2,TGTGCCAGCAGCATACAGGGGCGACAAGAGACCCAGTACTTC,CASSIQGRQETQYF
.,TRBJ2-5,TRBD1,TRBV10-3,TGTGCCATCAGTGACCTAGGGACAGGGGAGGAGACCCAGTACTTC,CAISDLGTGEETQYF
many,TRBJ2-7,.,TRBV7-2,TGTGCCAGCAGCTTGTCCAGGGTTTCCTACGAGCAGTACTTC,CASSLSRVSYEQYF
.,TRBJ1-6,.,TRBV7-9,TGTGCCAGCAGTTCCCTACTAGCGGCACCCCTCCACTTT,CASSSLLAAPLHF
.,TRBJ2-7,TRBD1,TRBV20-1,TGCAGTGCTAGGGGGGACAGGGGGGCCTACGAGCAGTACTTC,CSARGDRGAYEQYF
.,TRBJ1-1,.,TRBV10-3,TGTGCTATCAGTGAGGGGATGGTGAGCTCTGAAGCTTTCTTT,CAISEGMVSSEAFF
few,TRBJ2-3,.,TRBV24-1,TGTGCCACCAGTGATAGGGTGGAGAGCGCAGATACGCAGTATTTT,CATSDRVESADTQYF
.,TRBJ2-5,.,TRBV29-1,TGCAGCACGGGCGGTAGCCAAGAGACCCAGTACTTC,CSTGGSQETQYF
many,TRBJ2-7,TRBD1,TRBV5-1,TGCGCCAGCAGCCTCACCGGGACAGGGGCCTACGAGCAGTACTTC,CASSLTGTGAYEQYF
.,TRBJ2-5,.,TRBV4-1,TGCGCCAGCAGCCAAGGAGGGACCCACGGGGAGACCCAGTACTTC,CASSQGGTHGETQYF
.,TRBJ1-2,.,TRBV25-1,TGTGCCAGCAGTGAACCCGGACGTGGTTATGGCTACACCTTC,CASSEPGRGYGYTF
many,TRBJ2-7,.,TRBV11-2,TGTGCCAGCAGCCGGGACTCCTTCTCCTACGAGCAGTACTTC,CASSRDSFSYEQYF
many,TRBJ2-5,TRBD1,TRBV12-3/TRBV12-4,TGTGCCAGCAGATTCGGGGACAGCCCGGGGGAGACCCAGTACTTC,CASRFGDSPGETQYF
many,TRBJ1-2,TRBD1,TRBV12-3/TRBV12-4,TGTGCCAGCAGCCAAGGACAGGCTGACCATGGCTACACCTTC,CASSQGQADHGYTF
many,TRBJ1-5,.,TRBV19,TGTGCCAGTAGTCGACAGGTCGATAGCAATCAGCCCCAGCATTTT,CASSRQVDSNQPQHF
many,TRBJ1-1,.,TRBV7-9,TGTGCCGGGGGGGGTGGGGGCACTGAAGCTTTCTTT,CAGGGGGTEAFF
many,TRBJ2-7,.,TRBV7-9,TGTGCCAGCAGCCTAGACGGGACAACGATATCAGCTCAGTACTTC,CASSLDGTTISAQYF
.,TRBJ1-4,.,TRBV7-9,TGTGCCAGCAGCCCTCAGGGATTTAATGAAAAACTGTTTTTT,CASSPQGFNEKLFF
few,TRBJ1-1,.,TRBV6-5,TGTGCCAGCAGCGGGTTAGAGGGCACTGAAGCTTTCTTT,CASSGLEGTEAFF
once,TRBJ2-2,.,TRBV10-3,TGTGCCATGGGGGCGACCGGGGAGCTGTTTTTT,CAMGATGELFF
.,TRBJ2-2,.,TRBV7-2,TGCGCCAACAGCCAAGAGGTAATCGTAGTGACCACCGGGGAGCTGTTTTTT,CANSQEVIVVTTGELFF
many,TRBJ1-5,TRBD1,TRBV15,TGTGCCACAGACCGGGACAGATCAAATCAGCCCCAGCATTTT,CATDRDRSNQPQHF
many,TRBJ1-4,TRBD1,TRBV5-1,TGCGCCAGCAGCTTCCAGGGGGGCCCAGAAAAACTGTTTTTT,CASSFQGGPEKLFF